A single sample gave rise to the 2 T cell receptor beta chains below, sequenced in a study of cytomegalovirus exposure and HLA in healthy donors (dated by TCRdb to 2017 to 2019). The library was prepared using the immunoSEQ multiplex PCR assay. For the multiplex PCR, a mixture combining 60 forward primers for TCR Vbeta segments and 13 reverse primers for TCR Jbeta segments was used. Drawn from immuneACCESS, this table holds only the in-frame rearrangements with V and J called that TCRdb kept. Clones are partly lost; checked studies trace under half to an unresolved V gene and leave the rest unexplained. This sample's listing comprises under 200,000 clones. Almost 6.5% of the sample lies in the top ten. Sequenced: PBMCs. These receptor sequences come from a man aged 25-40 years in good health and CMV-seronegative.

This chain links TRBV7-2 with TRBJ2-4; D unresolved. Germline V gives CDR1 SGHTA, CDR2 FQGNSA. The CDR3 runs 14 residues. The germline V and J ends were trimmed by 5 bases and 9 bases, with 17 bases remaining between them. The CDR3: CASSPPVVYGIQYF. The CDR3 DNA reads as TGTGCCAGCAGCCCTCCCGTGGTCTACGGCATTCAGTACTTC.

J is TRBJ2-4 and V is TRBV5-4; 9 nucleotides align to TRBD1. The CDR3 runs 15 residues. The V gene end was trimmed by 3 bases and the J gene end by 7 bases; junction bases not matched to a gene: 8. Germline CDR1 SGHNT, CDR2 YYREEE (reference sequence). The CDR3 sequence is CASSSLQGAGNIQYF. CDR3 in DNA: TGTGCCAGCAGCTCCTTACAGGGGGCGGGGAACATTCAGTACTTC.